These T cell receptor beta chains were read from a single sample in a study of multiple sclerosis patients with progressive multifocal leukoencephalopathy. Using immunoSEQ multiplex PCR, the repertoire was profiled, and TCRdb retains in-frame clones only, with some absent. This table holds fewer than 40,000 clones, about 90% found once. The sequences come from PBMCs, collected from a patient treated with natalizumab. The origin of the receptors is a human donor with progressive multifocal leukoencephalopathy. Each CDR3 is given with its conserved first and last residue. The order of the fields is clone size, J gene, V gene, D gene, CDR3 protein, CDR3 DNA. A D gene is named only where the DNA matches it firmly. Not every row has a clone size; where given, it reads once, few, many or a size class.

abundance: NA; j_gene: TRBJ2-7; v_gene: TRBV6-5; d_gene: NA; CDR3aa: CASSSRRDLSYEQYF; CDR3nt: TGTGCCAGCAGTTCCCGCAGGGATCTATCCTACGAGCAGTACTTC
abundance: NA; j_gene: TRBJ2-1; v_gene: TRBV4-3; d_gene: TRBD2; CDR3aa: CASSQDFEGGAEQFF; CDR3nt: TGCGCCAGCAGCCAAGATTTCGAGGGAGGGGCTGAGCAGTTCTTC
abundance: NA; j_gene: TRBJ2-3; v_gene: TRBV7-2; d_gene: NA; CDR3aa: CASSQEWFDTQYF; CDR3nt: TGTGCCAGCAGCCAGGAGTGGTTTGATACGCAGTATTTT
abundance: NA; j_gene: TRBJ2-7; v_gene: TRBV11-2; d_gene: NA; CDR3aa: CASSLTAKYF; CDR3nt: TGTGCCAGCAGCTTAACAGCCAAGTACTTC
abundance: NA; j_gene: TRBJ1-1; v_gene: TRBV18; d_gene: NA; CDR3aa: CASSPFSDPLAFF; CDR3nt: TGTGCCAGCTCACCGTTCAGCGATCCGTTGGCTTTCTTT
abundance: NA; j_gene: TRBJ1-1; v_gene: TRBV27; d_gene: NA; CDR3aa: CASQRAVNTEAFF; CDR3nt: TGTGCCAGCCAAAGGGCGGTGAACACTGAAGCTTTCTTT
abundance: NA; j_gene: TRBJ2-7; v_gene: TRBV6-5; d_gene: NA; CDR3aa: CASSPEGFRYEQYF; CDR3nt: TGTGCCAGCAGCCCCGAAGGGTTCCGTTACGAGCAGTACTTC
abundance: NA; j_gene: TRBJ1-2; v_gene: TRBV25-1; d_gene: NA; CDR3aa: CASSDPHYGYTF; CDR3nt: TGTGCCAGCAGTGACCCTCATTATGGCTACACCTTC
abundance: NA; j_gene: TRBJ2-3; v_gene: TRBV20-1; d_gene: NA; CDR3aa: CSARADTQYF; CDR3nt: TGCAGTGCCAGGGCAGATACGCAGTATTTT
abundance: NA; j_gene: TRBJ1-2; v_gene: TRBV12-5; d_gene: TRBD1; CDR3aa: CASGDRGAYGYTF; CDR3nt: TGTGCTAGTGGAGACAGGGGGGCTTATGGCTACACCTTC
abundance: NA; j_gene: TRBJ1-5; v_gene: TRBV15; d_gene: NA; CDR3aa: CATSTRGTGGGRGNQPQHF; CDR3nt: TGTGCCACCAGCACCCGAGGGACGGGTGGCGGTCGGGGCAATCAGCCCCAGCATTTT
abundance: NA; j_gene: TRBJ2-5; v_gene: TRBV11-2; d_gene: NA; CDR3aa: CASSRGRRLGETQYF; CDR3nt: TGTGCCAGCAGCCGGGGGCGAAGGTTGGGGGAGACCCAGTACTTC
abundance: NA; j_gene: TRBJ2-3; v_gene: TRBV10-1; d_gene: TRBD2; CDR3aa: CASSGWGREGSTDTQYF; CDR3nt: TGCGCCAGCAGTGGATGGGGACGGGAGGGCAGCACAGATACGCAGTATTTT
abundance: NA; j_gene: TRBJ1-1; v_gene: TRBV7-2; d_gene: NA; CDR3aa: CASSPTANTEAFF; CDR3nt: TGTGCCAGCAGCCCCACAGCAAACACTGAAGCTTTCTTT
abundance: NA; j_gene: TRBJ1-2; v_gene: TRBV6-1; d_gene: NA; CDR3aa: CASIGWEGRTYGYTF; CDR3nt: TGTGCCAGCATAGGGTGGGAGGGGCGGACCTATGGCTACACCTTC
abundance: NA; j_gene: TRBJ2-2; v_gene: TRBV10-3; d_gene: TRBD2; CDR3aa: CAISWTSGANTGELFF; CDR3nt: TGTGCCATCAGCTGGACTAGCGGAGCGAACACCGGGGAGCTGTTTTTT
abundance: NA; j_gene: TRBJ2-1; v_gene: TRBV7-6; d_gene: NA; CDR3aa: CASSLVYKDEQFF; CDR3nt: TGTGCCAGCAGCTTAGTGTATAAAGATGAGCAGTTCTTC
abundance: NA; j_gene: TRBJ1-3; v_gene: TRBV28; d_gene: NA; CDR3aa: CASSLSVWGNTIYF; CDR3nt: TGTGCCAGCAGTTTATCTGTTTGGGGAAACACCATATATTTT
abundance: NA; j_gene: TRBJ2-7; v_gene: TRBV25-1; d_gene: NA; CDR3aa: CASSTGSGLYEQYF; CDR3nt: TGTGCCAGCAGCACCGGGTCCGGGCTCTACGAGCAGTACTTC
abundance: once; j_gene: TRBJ2-7; v_gene: TRBV19; d_gene: NA; CDR3aa: CASSFGLKYEQYF; CDR3nt: TGTGCCAGTAGTTTCGGACTGAAATACGAGCAGTACTTC
abundance: NA; j_gene: TRBJ2-7; v_gene: TRBV7-2; d_gene: NA; CDR3aa: CASSKGWGEQYF; CDR3nt: TGTGCCAGCAGCAAAGGGTGGGGGGAGCAGTACTTC
abundance: NA; j_gene: TRBJ2-3; v_gene: TRBV11-2; d_gene: NA; CDR3aa: CASSLVGVTDTQYF; CDR3nt: TGTGCCAGCAGCTTAGTGGGGGTTACAGATACGCAGTATTTT
abundance: NA; j_gene: TRBJ2-7; v_gene: TRBV5-1; d_gene: TRBD2; CDR3aa: CASSLASGGRGGEQYF; CDR3nt: TGCGCCAGCAGCTTGGCCTCTGGCGGGAGGGGCGGCGAGCAGTACTTC
abundance: NA; j_gene: TRBJ2-1; v_gene: TRBV7-3; d_gene: TRBD2; CDR3aa: CASSLGTSGRNDEQFF; CDR3nt: TGTGCCAGCAGCTTAGGGACTAGCGGGAGAAATGATGAGCAGTTCTTC
abundance: NA; j_gene: TRBJ2-1; v_gene: TRBV9; d_gene: NA; CDR3aa: CASSVEGHLKNEQFF; CDR3nt: TGTGCCAGCAGCGTGGAAGGCCACCTGAAGAATGAGCAGTTCTTC
abundance: few; j_gene: TRBJ2-3; v_gene: TRBV2; d_gene: NA; CDR3aa: CASRRISQDTDTQYF; CDR3nt: TGTGCCAGCAGGAGGATATCTCAAGACACAGATACGCAGTATTTT
abundance: few; j_gene: TRBJ1-3; v_gene: TRBV2; d_gene: TRBD1; CDR3aa: CASSGTGTGNTIYF; CDR3nt: TGTGCCAGCAGCGGGACAGGCACTGGAAACACCATATATTTT
abundance: NA; j_gene: TRBJ2-1; v_gene: TRBV5-1; d_gene: NA; CDR3aa: CASRPQENEQFF; CDR3nt: TGCGCCAGCAGGCCCCAAGAGAATGAGCAGTTCTTC
abundance: NA; j_gene: TRBJ2-1; v_gene: TRBV9; d_gene: NA; CDR3aa: CASSVEERMESQFF; CDR3nt: TGTGCCAGCAGCGTAGAGGAGCGAATGGAATCGCAGTTCTTC
abundance: NA; j_gene: TRBJ1-1; v_gene: TRBV27; d_gene: NA; CDR3aa: CASSPGGVGTEAFF; CDR3nt: TGTGCCAGCAGTCCCGGGGGGGTGGGCACTGAAGCTTTCTTT
abundance: medium-sized; j_gene: TRBJ2-7; v_gene: TRBV4-2; d_gene: TRBD2; CDR3aa: CASSLTPQRERGYEQYF; CDR3nt: TGTGCCAGCAGCCTCACACCCCAGCGGGAGAGAGGCTACGAGCAGTACTTC
abundance: NA; j_gene: TRBJ2-4; v_gene: TRBV27; d_gene: NA; CDR3aa: CASSSGTPAKNIQYF; CDR3nt: TGTGCCAGCAGTTCAGGGACACCAGCCAAAAACATTCAGTACTTC
abundance: NA; j_gene: TRBJ2-1; v_gene: TRBV6-5; d_gene: TRBD1; CDR3aa: CASSSRQGNEQFF; CDR3nt: TGTGCCAGCAGTTCCCGACAGGGGAACGAGCAGTTCTTC
abundance: NA; j_gene: TRBJ2-7; v_gene: TRBV6-5; d_gene: TRBD1; CDR3aa: CASNPGQGGSYEQYF; CDR3nt: TGTGCCAGCAACCCGGGACAGGGAGGCTCCTACGAGCAGTACTTC
abundance: NA; j_gene: TRBJ1-2; v_gene: TRBV30; d_gene: TRBD1; CDR3aa: CAWRMARTGFNYGYTF; CDR3nt: TGTGCCTGGAGGATGGCTCGGACAGGGTTCAACTATGGCTACACCTTC
abundance: NA; j_gene: TRBJ1-1; v_gene: TRBV6-6; d_gene: NA; CDR3aa: CASMRQGDKLTEAFF; CDR3nt: TGTGCCAGCATGAGGCAGGGAGACAAACTAACTGAAGCTTTCTTT
abundance: NA; j_gene: TRBJ1-1; v_gene: TRBV9; d_gene: NA; CDR3aa: CASSVEGHLNTEAFF; CDR3nt: TGTGCCAGCAGCGTAGAGGGACATCTGAACACTGAAGCTTTCTTT
abundance: NA; j_gene: TRBJ2-2; v_gene: TRBV27; d_gene: NA; CDR3aa: CASGYKSGSWVRGELFF; CDR3nt: TGTGCCAGCGGGTATAAGTCCGGGAGTTGGGTCCGCGGGGAGCTGTTTTTT
abundance: once; j_gene: TRBJ2-1; v_gene: TRBV5-4; d_gene: TRBD1; CDR3aa: CASSPGQGAYNEQFF; CDR3nt: TGTGCCAGCAGCCCGGGACAGGGGGCTTACAATGAGCAGTTCTTC
abundance: NA; j_gene: TRBJ1-2; v_gene: TRBV28; d_gene: NA; CDR3aa: CASSLGSSYGYTF; CDR3nt: TGTGCCAGCAGTTTGGGGAGCTCTTATGGCTACACCTTC
abundance: NA; j_gene: TRBJ2-2; v_gene: TRBV28; d_gene: NA; CDR3aa: CASFSLTAGELFF; CDR3nt: TGTGCCAGCTTTTCCCTAACAGCCGGGGAGCTGTTTTTT
abundance: NA; j_gene: TRBJ2-1; v_gene: TRBV18; d_gene: TRBD2; CDR3aa: CASSPPGLAGLNEQFF; CDR3nt: TGTGCCAGCTCACCACCAGGGCTAGCGGGGTTAAATGAGCAGTTCTTC
abundance: NA; j_gene: TRBJ2-7; v_gene: TRBV5-8; d_gene: NA; CDR3aa: CASSQEGDEQYF; CDR3nt: TGTGCCAGCAGCCAGGAGGGGGACGAGCAGTACTTC
abundance: NA; j_gene: TRBJ1-2; v_gene: TRBV7-2; d_gene: NA; CDR3aa: CASSQSGNRRVGYTF; CDR3nt: TGTGCCAGCAGCCAATCCGGGAACCGCCGTGTGGGCTACACCTTC
abundance: NA; j_gene: TRBJ1-2; v_gene: TRBV19; d_gene: NA; CDR3aa: CASSLTGDNYGYTF; CDR3nt: TGTGCCAGTAGTTTGACAGGTGATAACTATGGCTACACCTTC
abundance: NA; j_gene: TRBJ2-1; v_gene: TRBV9; d_gene: TRBD2; CDR3aa: CASSAASGRARWNEQFF; CDR3nt: TGTGCCAGCAGCGCCGCTAGCGGGAGGGCCAGGTGGAATGAGCAGTTCTTC
abundance: NA; j_gene: TRBJ1-1; v_gene: TRBV30; d_gene: NA; CDR3aa: CAWSVTTEAFF; CDR3nt: TGTGCCTGGAGTGTAACCACTGAAGCTTTCTTT